The TCR beta chain under discussion was sequenced for a study of identical twins. The CDR3 consists of 16 residues. Unmatched junction bases numbered 8, after V lost 5 bases and J lost 0 bases. Germline CDR1 and CDR2: SGHTA and FQGTGA. This clonotype was counted only a few times. TCRdb re-analysed the 5' RACE reads in MiXCR, keeping a single row per CDR3 protein. This table has about 570,000 distinct CDR3 sequences, approximately 10% appearing once. The sample also formed part of further work on yellow fever vaccine responses in identical twins.

This TCR was sampled from a woman younger than 30 in good health. Sequenced: PBMCs. The V and J genes are TRBV7-3 and TRBJ2-3; 7 bases align to TRBD2. DNA of the CDR3: TGTGCCAGCAGCCCCCTCGGGGGGATTAGCACAGATACGCAGTATTTT. This codes for CASSPLGGISTDTQYF.